The 7 T cell receptor beta chains listed next were all sequenced from one sample in a study of shared clonotypes between healthy human individuals. Repertoires were generated with immunoSEQ multiplex PCR, while TCRdb's copy carries only in-frame clones and drops some. The repertoire includes around 2.3 million clones, nearly 97% of them detected once, and roughly 0.13% sits in the top ten. The material sequenced was naive CD4+ T cells sorted from blood. Subset denoted: CD45RA+ positively selected. These receptors were collected from a man younger than 35 in good health.

The chain links TRBV12-5 to TRBJ2-7, with D perhaps TRBD2 (6 bases). Germline V CDR1 and CDR2: LGHNT, FRNRAP. The CDR3 totals 14 residues. Trimming pared 9 bases from V and 3 bases from J, leaving 18 bases between. CDR3 DNA: TGTGCTAGCCTCCAGTGGGGAGGAGGCTACGAGCAGTACTTC. Amino acid sequence: CASLQWGGGYEQYF.

This rearrangement joins TRBV6-1 to TRBJ1-5; D is undetermined. The CDR3 is 14 amino acids. CDR1 is MNHNS and CDR2 is SASEGT in the germline V gene. Deletions cut 2 bases from V and 3 bases from J, with 8 bases between. CDR3 amino acids: CASSEIGINQPQHF. Written as DNA, the CDR3 is TGTGCCAGCAGTGAAATTGGTATCAATCAGCCCCAGCATTTT.

This chain links TRBV7-9 with TRBJ2-7; D remains unclear. Looked up from germline, CDR1 is SEHNR and CDR2 is FQNEAQ (reference sequence). The CDR3 totals 13 residues. V lost 1 base and J 2 bases, leaving 6 bases between the germline ends. The CDR3 sequence: CASSLDATYEQYF. Written as DNA, the CDR3 is TGTGCCAGCAGCTTAGACGCGACCTACGAGCAGTACTTC.

V gene TRBV27 combines with J gene TRBJ1-6; a weak D match, TRBD1 (6 bases). The germline V gene has CDR1 MNHEY and CDR2 SMNVEV (reference sequence). The CDR3 runs 15 residues. V dropped 6 bases and J dropped 0 bases, with 9 bases sitting between them. CDR3 amino acids: CASRGGRSYNSPLHF. CDR3 DNA: TGTGCCAGCAGGGGGGGCCGCTCCTATAATTCACCCCTCCACTTT.

The rearrangement joins TRBV5-1 to TRBJ2-1, with D perhaps TRBD1 (5 bases). V dropped 5 bases and J dropped 4 bases, with 13 bases sitting between them. CDR1 and CDR2 from the germline V gene are SGHRS and YFSETQ. This CDR3 has 14 amino acids. CDR3 nucleotide sequence: TGCGCCAGCAGTAGGGGAATCTCTTACAATGAGCAGTTCTTC. Its protein is CASSRGISYNEQFF.

V gene TRBV10-3 combines with J gene TRBJ2-2; D not resolved. There are 14 residues in the CDR3. The V gene's germline CDR1 is ENHRY and CDR2 SYGVKD. V lost 10 bases, J lost 6 bases, and 18 bases lay in between. The CDR3 loop is CATRVDPGSGELFF. The CDR3 nucleotides read TGTGCCACTAGAGTTGACCCTGGGTCCGGGGAGCTGTTTTTT.

The chain links TRBV6-5 to TRBJ2-1; a weak D match, TRBD2 (6 bases). The CDR3 extends over 13 amino acids. The ends were cut back, 9 bases at V and 3 bases at J, with 12 bases in the middle. Germline CDR1 and CDR2: MNHEY and SVGAGI. The CDR3 sequence is CARKSTSYNEQFF. DNA of the CDR3: TGTGCCAGGAAATCGACTAGCTACAATGAGCAGTTCTTC.